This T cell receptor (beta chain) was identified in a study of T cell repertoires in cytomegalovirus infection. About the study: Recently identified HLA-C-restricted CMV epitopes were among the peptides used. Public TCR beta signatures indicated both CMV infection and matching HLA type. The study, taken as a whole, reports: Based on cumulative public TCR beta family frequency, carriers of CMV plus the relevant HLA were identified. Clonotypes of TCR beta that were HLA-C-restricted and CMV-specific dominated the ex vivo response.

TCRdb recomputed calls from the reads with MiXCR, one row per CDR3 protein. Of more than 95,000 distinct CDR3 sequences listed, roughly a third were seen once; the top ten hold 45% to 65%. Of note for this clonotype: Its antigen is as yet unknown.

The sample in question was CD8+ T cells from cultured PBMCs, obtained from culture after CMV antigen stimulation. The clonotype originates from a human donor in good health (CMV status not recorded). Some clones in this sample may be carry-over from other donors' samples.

DNA of the CDR3: TGTGCCAGCAGCTTAGGGGGGCTAGCCAATGAGCAGTTCTTC. It encodes CASSLGGLANEQFF. The V and J genes are TRBV7-6 and TRBJ2-1; a weak D match, TRBD1 (6 bases). This CDR3 region has 14 residues. The germline gives CDR1 SGHVS, CDR2 FNYEAQ. The V and J ends lost 1 base and 6 bases respectively, with 10 bases between them. Full variable domain (outside the CDR3, taken from reference TRBV7-6 and TRBJ2-1): GAGVSQSPRYKVTKRGQDVALRCDPISGHVSLYWYRQALGQGPEFLTYFNYEAQQDKSGLPNDRFSAERPEGSISTLTIQRTEQRDSAMYRCASSLGGLANEQFFGPGTRLTVL.